This is a list of T cell receptor beta chains from one sample in a study of blood T cell repertoires in COVID-19. This table comes from immunoSEQ multiplex PCR, and its TCRdb copy is limited to in-frame clones, with some not included. The sample lists about 250,000 clones, around 85% occurring once. Sequenced input: peripheral blood. These receptors originate from a man at least 80 years old with acute or convalescent COVID-19. Each CDR3 is given with its conserved first and last residue. The order of the fields is D gene, V gene, J gene, CDR3 protein, CDR3 DNA. The D gene is left open where the match is weak.

TRBD1	TRBV9	TRBJ2-3	CASSETGTGMQDTQYF	TGTGCCAGCAGCGAGACCGGGACAGGGATGCAAGATACGCAGTATTTT
TRBD2	TRBV19	TRBJ2-5	CASSIGLAGVETQYF	TGTGCCAGTAGTATAGGTTTAGCGGGAGTAGAGACCCAGTACTTC
TRBD1	TRBV7-9	TRBJ2-2	CASSPGGTGTGELFF	TGTGCCAGCAGCCCAGGCGGGACAGGGACCGGGGAGCTGTTTTTT
TRBD2	TRBV12-5	TRBJ2-7	CASGSEKIAGVGSYEQYF	TGTGCTAGTGGTTCCGAGAAGATAGCGGGAGTGGGATCCTACGAGCAGTACTTC
NA	TRBV7-9	TRBJ1-1	CASSSDYRVVNTEAFF	TGTGCCAGCAGCTCCGACTACAGGGTAGTGAACACTGAAGCTTTCTTT
TRBD2	TRBV4-2	TRBJ2-1	CASSQISGGGEQFF	TGTGCCAGCAGCCAGATTAGCGGGGGCGGGGAGCAGTTCTTC
TRBD2	TRBV11-2	TRBJ2-2	CASSRGRGAPGGELFF	TGTGCCAGCAGCCGTGGGCGGGGGGCCCCAGGCGGGGAGCTGTTTTTT
NA	TRBV10-1	TRBJ1-1	CASSESGGMNTEAFF	TGCGCCAGCAGTGAGTCGGGGGGGATGAACACTGAAGCTTTCTTT
TRBD1	TRBV28	TRBJ1-5	CASSELTGSSNQPQHF	TGTGCCAGCAGTGAATTGACAGGGTCGAGCAATCAGCCCCAGCATTTT
TRBD1	TRBV6-6	TRBJ1-5	CASSPPGQGFTQPQHF	TGTGCCAGCAGTCCCCCGGGACAGGGGTTTACTCAGCCCCAGCATTTT
TRBD1	TRBV5-1	TRBJ1-2	CASSFTDRGSAGYTF	TGCGCCAGCAGTTTTACCGACAGGGGGTCCGCAGGCTACACCTTC
NA	TRBV7-2	TRBJ1-5	CASSLGGPNNQPQHF	TGTGCCAGCAGCTTAGGGGGGCCGAACAATCAGCCCCAGCATTTT
NA	TRBV5-6	TRBJ1-4	CASSFQIGREEKLFF	TGTGCCAGCAGCTTCCAAATAGGGAGAGAGGAAAAACTGTTTTTT
NA	TRBV7-9	TRBJ1-1	CASTPTGVNTEAFF	TGTGCCAGCACCCCGACGGGGGTGAACACTGAAGCTTTCTTT
TRBD1	TRBV19	TRBJ1-1	CASSFGQGVLEAFF	TGTGCCAGTAGTTTCGGACAGGGGGTACTTGAAGCTTTCTTT